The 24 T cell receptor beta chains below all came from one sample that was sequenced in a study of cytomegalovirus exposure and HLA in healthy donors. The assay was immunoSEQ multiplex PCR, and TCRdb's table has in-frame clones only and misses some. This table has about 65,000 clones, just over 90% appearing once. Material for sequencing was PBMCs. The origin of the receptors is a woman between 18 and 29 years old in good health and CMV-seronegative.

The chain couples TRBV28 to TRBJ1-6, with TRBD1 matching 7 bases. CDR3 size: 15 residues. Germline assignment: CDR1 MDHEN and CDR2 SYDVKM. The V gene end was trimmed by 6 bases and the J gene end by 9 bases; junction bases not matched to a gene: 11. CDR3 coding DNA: TGTGCCAGCAGCCAGGTGGGCAGGGGGGTTTCACCCCTCCACTTT. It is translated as CASSQVGRGVSPLHF.

The CDR3 loop is CASSLGQGSYYGYTF. The CDR3, as DNA: TGTGCCAGCAGTTTAGGACAGGGCTCCTACTATGGCTACACCTTC. The V and J genes are TRBV28 and TRBJ1-2, with 8 bases aligning to TRBD1. Germline trimming cut 2 bases from V and 3 bases from J; bases unmatched to any gene: 5. Germline V gives CDR1 MDHEN, CDR2 SYDVKM. This CDR3 spans 15 amino acids.

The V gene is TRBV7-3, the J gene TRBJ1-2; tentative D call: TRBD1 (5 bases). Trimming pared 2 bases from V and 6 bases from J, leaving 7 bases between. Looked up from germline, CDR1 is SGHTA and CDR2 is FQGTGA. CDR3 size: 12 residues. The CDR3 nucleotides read TGTGCCAGCAGCTTAGGGGGGGATGGCTACACCTTC. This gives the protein CASSLGGDGYTF.

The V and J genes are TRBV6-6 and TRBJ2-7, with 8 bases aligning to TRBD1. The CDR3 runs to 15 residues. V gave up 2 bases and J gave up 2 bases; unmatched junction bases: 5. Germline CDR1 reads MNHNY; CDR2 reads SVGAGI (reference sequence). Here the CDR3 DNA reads TGTGCCAGCAGTTACGCCGGGACAGGTCCCTACGAGCAGTACTTC. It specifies CASSYAGTGPYEQYF.

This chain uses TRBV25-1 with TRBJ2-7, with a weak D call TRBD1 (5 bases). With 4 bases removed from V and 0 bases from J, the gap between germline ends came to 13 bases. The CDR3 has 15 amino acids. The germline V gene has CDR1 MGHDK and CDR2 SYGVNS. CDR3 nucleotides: TGTGCCAGCAGTGGATCTGGACACCTCTCCTACGAGCAGTACTTC. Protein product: CASSGSGHLSYEQYF.

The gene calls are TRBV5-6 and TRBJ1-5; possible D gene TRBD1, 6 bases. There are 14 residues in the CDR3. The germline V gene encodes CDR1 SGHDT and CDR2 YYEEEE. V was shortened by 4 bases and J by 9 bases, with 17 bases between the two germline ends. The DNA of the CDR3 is TGTGCCAGCAGCGGGGGGGGCGGCGCCGCGCCCCAGCATTTT. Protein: CASSGGGGAAPQHF.

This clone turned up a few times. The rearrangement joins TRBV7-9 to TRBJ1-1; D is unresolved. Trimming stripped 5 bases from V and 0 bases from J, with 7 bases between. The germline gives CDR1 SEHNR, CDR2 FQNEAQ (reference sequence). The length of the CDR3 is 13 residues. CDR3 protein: CASSVDMNTEAFF. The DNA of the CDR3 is TGTGCCAGCAGCGTAGACATGAACACTGAAGCTTTCTTT. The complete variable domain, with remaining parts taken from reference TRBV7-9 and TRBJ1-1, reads DTGVSQNPRHKITKRGQNVTFRCDPISEHNRLYWYRQTLGQGPEFLTYFQNEAQLEKSRLLSDRFSAERPKGSFSTLEIQRTEQGDSAMYLCASSVDMNTEAFFGQGTRLTVV.

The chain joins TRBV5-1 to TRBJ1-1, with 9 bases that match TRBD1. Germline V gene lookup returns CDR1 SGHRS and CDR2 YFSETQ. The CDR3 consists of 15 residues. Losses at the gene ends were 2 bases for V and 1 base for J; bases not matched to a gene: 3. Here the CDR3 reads CASSFGDRANTEAFF. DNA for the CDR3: TGCGCCAGCAGCTTTGGGGACAGGGCGAACACTGAAGCTTTCTTT.

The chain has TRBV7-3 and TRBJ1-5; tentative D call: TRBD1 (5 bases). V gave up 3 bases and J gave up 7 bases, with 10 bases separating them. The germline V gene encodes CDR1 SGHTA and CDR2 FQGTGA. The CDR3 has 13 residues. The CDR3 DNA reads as TGTGCCAGCAGCTTCAGGGTAGAACAGCCCCAGCATTTT. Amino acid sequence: CASSFRVEQPQHF. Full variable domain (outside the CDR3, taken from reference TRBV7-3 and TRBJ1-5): GAGVSQTPSNKVTEKGKYVELRCDPISGHTALYWYRQSLGQGPEFLIYFQGTGAADDSGLPNDRFFAVRPEGSVSTLKIQRTERGDSAVYLCASSFRVEQPQHFGDGTRLSIL.

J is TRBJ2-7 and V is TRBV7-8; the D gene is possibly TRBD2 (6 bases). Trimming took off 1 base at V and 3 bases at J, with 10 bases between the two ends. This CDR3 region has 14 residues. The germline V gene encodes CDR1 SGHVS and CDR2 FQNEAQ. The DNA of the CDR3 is TGTGCCAGCAGCTTAGAGTGGGAGGACTACGAGCAGTACTTC. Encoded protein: CASSLEWEDYEQYF.

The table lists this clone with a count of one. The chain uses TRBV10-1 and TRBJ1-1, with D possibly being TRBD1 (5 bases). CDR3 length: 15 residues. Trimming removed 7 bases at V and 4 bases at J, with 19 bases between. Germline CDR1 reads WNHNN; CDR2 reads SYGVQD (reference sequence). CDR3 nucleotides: TGCGCCAGCAAGGGAATTACGAAAAGGGGCACTGAAGCTTTCTTT. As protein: CASKGITKRGTEAFF.

The CDR3 loop reads CASSLALGWEGYEQYF. The CDR3 DNA reads TGTGCCAGCAGCTTAGCGCTTGGGTGGGAGGGTTACGAGCAGTACTTC. The J gene is TRBJ2-7, the V gene TRBV7-2, with 7 nucleotides matching TRBD2. The CDR3 has 16 residues. The J segment lost 4 bases and the V segment lost 0 bases, leaving 9 bases of the junction unmatched. Per germline, CDR1 SGHTA and CDR2 FQGNSA.

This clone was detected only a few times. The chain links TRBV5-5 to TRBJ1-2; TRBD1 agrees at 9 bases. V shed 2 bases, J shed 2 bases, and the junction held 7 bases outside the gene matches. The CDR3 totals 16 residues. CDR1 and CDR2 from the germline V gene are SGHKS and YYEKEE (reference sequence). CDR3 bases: TGTGCCAGCAGCTTAGACAGGGGGGGTATCAACTATGGCTACACCTTC. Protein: CASSLDRGGINYGYTF.

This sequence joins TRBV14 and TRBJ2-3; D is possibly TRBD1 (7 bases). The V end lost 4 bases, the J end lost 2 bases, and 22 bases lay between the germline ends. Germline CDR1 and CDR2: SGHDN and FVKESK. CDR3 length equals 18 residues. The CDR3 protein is CASSRGTVDVLLTDTQYF. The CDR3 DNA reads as TGTGCCAGCAGCCGCGGGACAGTTGACGTGTTACTCACAGATACGCAGTATTTT.

CDR3 region: CASSGSGATSYNEQFF. DNA for the CDR3: TGTGCCAGCAGCGGTTCAGGGGCTACCTCCTACAATGAGCAGTTCTTC. The V gene is TRBV9, the J gene TRBJ2-1; tentative D call: TRBD1 (6 bases). Germline CDR1 and CDR2: SGDLS and YYNGEE. V lost 3 bases to trimming and J lost 0 bases, with 13 bases between them. The CDR3 is 16 residues long.

CDR3 region: CASSQDRLAGHTGELFF. The CDR3 bases are TGTGCCAGCAGCCAAGATCGGCTAGCGGGACACACCGGGGAGCTGTTTTTT. J is TRBJ2-2 and V is TRBV14; 9 positions match TRBD2. This CDR3 is 17 amino acids long. Germline V lookup: CDR1 SGHDN, CDR2 FVKESK. The junction had 5 bases not matched to a gene; V was cut back by 0 bases and J by 3 bases.

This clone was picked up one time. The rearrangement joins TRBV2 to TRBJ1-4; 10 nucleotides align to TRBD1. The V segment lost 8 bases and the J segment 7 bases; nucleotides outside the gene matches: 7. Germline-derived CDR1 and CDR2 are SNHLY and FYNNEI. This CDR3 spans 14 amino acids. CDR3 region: CASDRQGAGEKLFF. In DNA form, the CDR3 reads TGTGCCAGCGACAGACAGGGGGCAGGTGAAAAACTGTTTTTT.

The CDR3 nucleotides read TGTGCCAGCAGCGCGGACAGGGGGAACTATGGCTACACCTTC. Translation: CASSADRGNYGYTF. The chain uses TRBV7-9 and TRBJ1-2, with 10 nucleotides matching TRBD1. After removal of 5 bases from V and 2 bases from J, the junction contained 2 bases not matched to a gene. The V gene's germline CDR1 is SEHNR and CDR2 FQNEAQ (reference sequence). This CDR3 is 14 amino acids long.

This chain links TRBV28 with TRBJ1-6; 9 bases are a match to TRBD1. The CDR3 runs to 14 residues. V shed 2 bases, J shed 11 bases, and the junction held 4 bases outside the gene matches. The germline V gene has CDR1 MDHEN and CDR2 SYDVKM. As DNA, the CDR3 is TGTGCCAGCAGTTTAGGGACAGGGTGGCCACCCCTCCACTTT. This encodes CASSLGTGWPPLHF.

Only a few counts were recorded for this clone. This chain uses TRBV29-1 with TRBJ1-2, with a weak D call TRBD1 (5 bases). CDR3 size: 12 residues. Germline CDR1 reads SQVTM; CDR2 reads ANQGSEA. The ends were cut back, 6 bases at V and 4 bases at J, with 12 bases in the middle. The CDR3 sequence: CSVTGTTYGYTF. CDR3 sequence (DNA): TGCAGCGTGACCGGGACTACCTATGGCTACACCTTC.

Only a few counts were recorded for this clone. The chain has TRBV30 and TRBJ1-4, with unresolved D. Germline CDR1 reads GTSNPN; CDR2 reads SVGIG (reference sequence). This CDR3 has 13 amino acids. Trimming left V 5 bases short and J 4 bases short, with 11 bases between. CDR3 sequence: CAWGRGNNEKLFF. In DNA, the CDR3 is TGTGCCTGGGGACGGGGAAATAATGAAAAACTGTTTTTT.

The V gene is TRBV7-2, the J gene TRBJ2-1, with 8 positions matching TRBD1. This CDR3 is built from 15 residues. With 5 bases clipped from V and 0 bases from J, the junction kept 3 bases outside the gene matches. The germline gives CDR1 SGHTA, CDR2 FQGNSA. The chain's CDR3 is CASSRDRSSYNEQFF. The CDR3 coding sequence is TGTGCCAGCAGCCGGGACAGGAGCTCCTACAATGAGCAGTTCTTC.

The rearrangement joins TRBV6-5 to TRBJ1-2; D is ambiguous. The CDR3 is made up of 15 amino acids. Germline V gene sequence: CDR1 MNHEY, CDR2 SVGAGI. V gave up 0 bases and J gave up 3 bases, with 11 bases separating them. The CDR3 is CASSYSARMDYGYTF. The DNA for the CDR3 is TGTGCCAGCAGTTACTCGGCCAGAATGGACTATGGCTACACCTTC.

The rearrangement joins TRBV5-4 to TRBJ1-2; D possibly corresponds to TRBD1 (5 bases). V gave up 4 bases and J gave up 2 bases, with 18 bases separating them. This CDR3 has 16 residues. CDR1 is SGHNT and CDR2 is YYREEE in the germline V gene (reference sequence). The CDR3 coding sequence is TGTGCCAGCAGCCCGCGCGGGGGGAAAGTAAACTATGGCTACACCTTC. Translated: CASSPRGGKVNYGYTF.